This TCR beta chain was sequenced for a study of vaccination effects on CD4 cells after COVID-19. Looking at the study overall: Samples gathered post-vaccine arrived a median of 72 days past the second dose.

As to this clone: The antigen remains unidentified.

Assay used: immunoSEQ multiplex PCR; TCRdb lists only in-frame clones, some missing. The data hold approximately 70,000 clones, with about 80% observed a single time. Germline-derived CDR1 and CDR2 are SGHTA and FQGNSA. This CDR3 contains 14 residues. Trimming cost V 0 bases and J 5 bases, with 10 bases left between them. Antigen-specific CD4+ T cells were first expanded with viral peptide pools by the ViraFEST assay and only then sequenced. It was after nine to eleven days of culture that CD4+ T cells were isolated. The vaccine given was either BNT162b2 or mRNA-1273, in two doses. The sequences come from CD4+ T cells from PBMCs cultured with HCoV-OC43 spike peptides, collected after COVID-19 vaccination. Documented subset: HCoV-OC43 spike overlapping peptide pool stimulation. The TCR originated in a human donor who received a COVID-19 vaccine. The gene calls are TRBV7-2 and TRBJ1-2; D is possibly TRBD1 (5 bases). CDR3 nucleotide sequence: TGTGCCAGCAGCTTAGCTGGGGGGGGGTATGGCTACACCTTC. It translates to CASSLAGGGYGYTF.